Many counts were recorded for the clone carrying this T cell receptor beta chain. The antigen is unknown. The record originates from a study of T cell repertoires in cytomegalovirus infection. As for the study in general: Public signatures in TCR beta pointed to CMV infection and matching HLA type.

Whole-study results and caveats: Ex vivo responses were dominated by HLA-C-restricted CMV-specific TCR beta clonotypes.

MiXCR, applied by TCRdb to the reads, yields one record per CDR3 protein. The profile shows roughly 190,000 distinct CDR3 sequences, approximately 9.6% of them singletons. This receptor was obtained from a human donor in good health (CMV status not recorded). Some clones in this sample may be carry-over from other donors' samples. Sequencing was carried out using PBMCs.

Here the CDR3 DNA reads TGCAGTGCTAGACTCTCCCAGACAGGCTACGAGCAGTACTTC. Its translation is CSARLSQTGYEQYF. V usage is TRBV20-1 and J usage is TRBJ2-7, with D perhaps matching TRBD1 (6 bases). The V end lost 2 bases, the J end lost 3 bases, and 14 bases lay between the germline ends. This CDR3 is 14 amino acids long. Germline values: CDR1 DFQATT, CDR2 SNEGSKA (reference sequence).